One sample yielded the 27 T cell receptor beta chains listed below, sequenced in a study of HIV-infected patients and healthy controls (dated by TCRdb to the mid-2010s). Libraries were prepared through 5' RACE. Sequenced using an Illumina MiSeq. Using SuperScript III with primers targeting the alpha and beta constant regions, around 550 ng of RNA was reverse transcribed. Separate alpha and beta chain libraries were generated by chain-specific third strand synthesis with multiplexing indices. In-frame beta chains were kept once TCRdb had trimmed the public reads at Q25 with fastp and called clones with MiXCR. One record per CDR3 amino acid sequence lists the most common genes and DNA. The sample contains 15,000 to 20,000 distinct CDR3 sequences, about 5% of them found a single time. Under 2% of the sample comes from the top ten. Whole blood was used without cell fractionation, so the repertoire reflected all unsorted peripheral T cells.

The sample taken for sequencing was blood. These receptors originate from an adult in good health.

Many counts were recorded for this clonotype. The gene calls are TRBV5-4 and TRBJ2-5, with TRBD2 identical over 7 bases. The length of the CDR3 is 14 residues. The V and J ends lost 3 bases and 5 bases, in that order; junction bases with no gene match: 7. Germline CDR1 and CDR2: SGHNT and YYREEE (reference sequence). The CDR3 protein is CASSSGGTRETQYF. The CDR3 DNA follows: TGTGCCAGCAGCTCGGGGGGTACTAGGGAGACCCAGTACTTC. The complete variable domain, with remaining parts taken from reference TRBV5-4 and TRBJ2-5, reads ETGVTQSPTHLIKTRGQQVTLRCSSQSGHNTVSWYQQALGQGPQFIFQYYREEENGRGNFPPRFSGLQFPNYSSELNVNALELDDSALYLCASSSGGTRETQYFGPGTRLLVL.

This clonotype was seen at least ten times. V and J are TRBV6-5 and TRBJ1-1; no reliable D call. The CDR3 loop spans 14 amino acids. Trimming took off 7 bases at V and 0 bases at J, with 12 bases between the two ends. CDR1 is MNHEY, CDR2 SVGAGI, per germline. The CDR3 DNA follows: TGTGCCAGCAAGGGCCGAACGATGAACACTGAAGCTTTCTTT. It specifies CASKGRTMNTEAFF.

Within the sample, this clonotype is medium-sized (0.01 to 0.1%). This sequence joins TRBV15 and TRBJ1-6; the D is unclear. The CDR3 has 13 amino acids. Germline V gives CDR1 LNHNV, CDR2 YYDKDF (reference sequence). V gave up 4 bases and J gave up 9 bases, with 10 bases separating them. The CDR3 spells CATSTDLLSPLHF. The CDR3 bases are TGTGCCACCAGCACCGACTTACTTTCACCCCTCCACTTT.

This clonotype was seen repeatedly, ten times or more. J is TRBJ1-1 and V is TRBV7-2; tentatively, D is TRBD1 (5 bases). V gave up 5 bases and J gave up 4 bases, with 14 bases separating them. The CDR3 runs to 14 residues. CDR1 SGHTA and CDR2 FQGNSA come from the germline V gene. This chain's CDR3 is CASSALAGGTEAFF. As DNA, the CDR3 is TGTGCCAGCAGCGCCCTGGCGGGGGGCACTGAAGCTTTCTTT.

V is TRBV2 and J is TRBJ1-1; D is undetermined. The V end was cut by 2 bases, the J end by 5 bases, with 9 bases between. Germline V gene lookup returns CDR1 SNHLY and CDR2 FYNNEI. CDR3 size: 13 residues. CDR3 residues: CASSEYTRTEAFF. In nucleotides, the CDR3 is TGTGCCAGCAGTGAATATACAAGAACTGAAGCTTTCTTT.

Ten or more counts support this clonotype. The rearrangement uses TRBV7-9 and TRBJ1-1; 8 bases map to TRBD1. This CDR3 is 16 amino acids long. Per germline, CDR1 SEHNR and CDR2 FQNEAQ (reference sequence). Trimming took 5 bases from V and 0 from J; bases not matched to a gene: 8. For the CDR3, the DNA is TGTGCCAGCAGCCCCTACGGGACAGGCTTGAACACTGAAGCTTTCTTT. Translated: CASSPYGTGLNTEAFF.

This clonotype was detected many times. The chain has TRBV20-1 and TRBJ2-7; maybe TRBD1 (6 bases). Germline V gives CDR1 DFQATT, CDR2 SNEGSKA (reference sequence). The CDR3 is 17 residues long. V was shortened by 2 bases and J by 0 bases, with 20 bases between the two germline ends. CDR3 coding DNA: TGCAGTGCTAGATCTCCTCGGACAGTGTTAACCTCCTACGAGCAGTACTTC. This translates into CSARSPRTVLTSYEQYF.

This clonotype was detected ten times or more. J is TRBJ1-2 and V is TRBV6-1; D is unclear. Germline CDR1 is MNHNS and CDR2 is SASEGT. V lost 3 bases, J lost 2 bases, and 10 bases lay in between. This CDR3 has 14 residues. The CDR3 is CASSENWRNYGYTF. The DNA for the CDR3 is TGTGCCAGCAGTGAGAATTGGAGGAACTATGGCTACACCTTC.

This clonotype is medium-sized (0.01 to 0.1%) within its sample. The chain is built from TRBV12-3 or TRBV12-4 and TRBJ1-1; D is unclear. The CDR3 totals 15 residues. The V end lost 3 bases, the J end lost 4 bases, and 15 bases lay between the germline ends. The CDR3 coding sequence is TGTGCCAGCAGTTTCCCTCCGGGCGGTGGCACTGAAGCTTTCTTT. It codes for CASSFPPGGGTEAFF.

This clonotype was seen repeatedly, ten times or more. The genes are TRBV13 and TRBJ2-3; D is possibly TRBD1 or TRBD2 (6 bases each). The CDR3 consists of 14 residues. V lost 8 bases and J 3 bases, leaving 15 bases between the germline ends. The germline gives CDR1 PRHDT, CDR2 FYEKMQ (reference sequence). CDR3 in DNA: TGTGCCAGCCAAAACTGGGGGGCGACAGATACGCAGTATTTT. As protein: CASQNWGATDTQYF.

This clonotype is medium-sized (0.01 to 0.1%) by share. The genes are TRBV7-2 and TRBJ1-2; no reliable D call. This CDR3 is built from 14 residues. The V and J ends lost 6 bases and 2 bases respectively, with 13 bases between them. Looked up from germline, CDR1 is SGHTA and CDR2 is FQGNSA. The CDR3 nucleotides are TGTGCCAGCAGATCAGACCCCCTGAACTATGGCTACACCTTC. Its protein product is CASRSDPLNYGYTF. The variable domain in full, with the rest retrieved from reference TRBV7-2 and TRBJ1-2, is GAGVSQSPSNKVTEKGKDVELRCDPISGHTALYWYRQSLGQGLEFLIYFQGNSAPDKSGLPSDRFSAERTGGSVSTLTIQRTQQEDSAVYLCASRSDPLNYGYTFGSGTRLTVV.

At least ten counts were recorded for this clonotype. V gene TRBV5-1 combines with J gene TRBJ2-4; TRBD2 matches at 8 bases. The germline CDR1 and CDR2 sequences are SGHRS and YFSETQ. This CDR3 has 16 amino acids. V was pared by 2 bases and J by 2 bases, with 6 bases of the junction left unmatched. CDR3 protein: CASSLGGGSSKNIQYF. The CDR3 DNA reads TGCGCCAGCAGCTTAGGCGGGGGGTCTTCCAAAAACATTCAGTACTTC.

This clonotype has ten or more counts. The chain joins TRBV6-6 to TRBJ2-3; D uncertain. The V gene's germline CDR1 is MNHNY and CDR2 SVGAGI (reference sequence). The CDR3 is made up of 12 amino acids. V was shortened by 8 bases and J by 5 bases, with 11 bases between the two germline ends. The CDR3 DNA is TGTGCCAGCGGTTTTGAAATAGATACGCAGTATTTT. Translation: CASGFEIDTQYF.

The V gene is TRBV5-1, the J gene TRBJ1-5; D is undetermined. Germline-derived CDR1 and CDR2 are SGHRS and YFSETQ. With 4 bases removed from V and 0 bases from J, the gap between germline ends came to 5 bases. The CDR3 has 13 residues. The CDR3 sequence: CASSPDSNQPQHF. CDR3 sequence (DNA): TGCGCCAGCAGCCCGGATAGCAATCAGCCCCAGCATTTT.

This clonotype was observed at least ten times. The V and J genes are TRBV6-2 or TRBV6-3 and TRBJ1-5; no firm D call. The CDR3 contains 17 residues. Germline loops: CDR1 MNHEY, CDR2 SVGEGT. V was trimmed by 5 bases and J by 5 bases, leaving 22 bases between them. The CDR3 here is CASSPQTGGPRDQPQHF. The CDR3 region has the DNA TGTGCCAGCAGTCCCCAAACGGGAGGGCCGAGGGATCAGCCCCAGCATTTT.

This clonotype was recorded at least ten times. The chain combines TRBV2 with TRBJ1-2; no clear D. This CDR3 is built from 11 residues. Trimming pared 8 bases from V and 8 bases from J, leaving 12 bases between. Looked up from germline, CDR1 is SNHLY and CDR2 is FYNNEI. CDR3 residues: CASPLAGGYTF. The DNA of the CDR3 is TGTGCCAGCCCCCTCGCGGGGGGCTACACCTTC.

This clonotype appeared many times. The genes are TRBV7-2 and TRBJ1-1, with a possible D match to TRBD1 (5 bases). V was shortened by 5 bases and J by 4 bases, with 11 bases between the two germline ends. Germline V gene lookup returns CDR1 SGHTA and CDR2 FQGNSA. The CDR3 consists of 13 residues. CDR3 in DNA: TGTGCCAGCAGCCGCGACAGAACCACTGAAGCTTTCTTT. Translated, it gives CASSRDRTTEAFF.

The sample holds a few counts of this clonotype. Given a much more abundant clone one base away, this may be a read error. V and J are TRBV2 and TRBJ2-4; D is tentatively TRBD1 or TRBD2 (5 bases each). The CDR3 spans 16 residues. Trimming removed 5 bases from V and 0 bases from J, with 14 bases in between. Germline V gives CDR1 SNHLY, CDR2 FYNNEI. The CDR3 is CASSQRSGLAKNIQYF. The CDR3, as DNA: TGTGCCAGCAGTCAAAGGTCGGGGCTAGCCAAAAACATTCAGTACTTC.

The rearrangement uses TRBV28 and TRBJ2-4; 7 bases line up with TRBD1. The CDR3 is 13 residues long. J lost 8 bases, V lost 5 bases, and 6 bases had no gene match. Germline V gene lookup returns CDR1 MDHEN and CDR2 SYDVKM. In nucleotides, the CDR3 is TGTGCCAGCAGTCAGACAGGGCGGGACATTCAGTACTTC. It specifies CASSQTGRDIQYF.

The table lists this clonotype with many counts. CDR3 loop: CASSLMTGMGTGELFF. The CDR3, as DNA: TGCGCCAGCAGCCTGATGACAGGGATGGGGACCGGGGAGCTGTTTTTT. This rearrangement joins TRBV4-3 to TRBJ2-2; 7 nucleotides align to TRBD1. V was clipped by 4 bases and J by 5 bases; unmatched bases: 10. Germline V gives CDR1 LGHNA, CDR2 YSLEER. The CDR3 loop spans 16 amino acids.

This clonotype appeared many times. The rearrangement uses TRBV7-8 and TRBJ1-4; a weak D match, TRBD1 (6 bases). Germline-derived CDR1 and CDR2 are SGHVS and FQNEAQ. V lost 4 bases and J lost 4, with 10 bases in between. There are 14 residues in the CDR3. The CDR3 DNA follows: TGTGCCAGCAGCTCGACAGGTTATAATGAAAAACTGTTTTTT. This codes for CASSSTGYNEKLFF.

There are many counts of this clonotype. This chain uses TRBV30 with TRBJ2-5; D not resolved. V shed 2 bases and J shed 6 bases, with 16 bases lying between them. The CDR3 loop spans 14 amino acids. Germline-derived CDR1 and CDR2 are GTSNPN and SVGIG (reference sequence). CDR3 bases: TGTGCCTGGAGTAAAGAAAGGGCCATGAAGACCCAGTACTTC. It specifies CAWSKERAMKTQYF.

The chain combines TRBV29-1 with TRBJ2-3; 8 bases map to TRBD2. Looked up from germline, CDR1 is SQVTM and CDR2 is ANQGSEA. V was pared by 6 bases and J by 2 bases, with 7 bases of the junction left unmatched. There are 14 residues in the CDR3. CDR3 in DNA: TGCAGCGTGGACTCGGGGGGGCACACAGATACGCAGTATTTT. Amino acid sequence: CSVDSGGHTDTQYF.

This clonotype was picked up many times. This chain joins TRBV27 and TRBJ2-3, with D perhaps TRBD2 (7 bases). Trimming took 7 bases from V and 0 from J, leaving 14 bases between them. There are 15 residues in the CDR3. Germline CDR1 is MNHEY and CDR2 is SMNVEV (reference sequence). The CDR3 here is CASTGRGPSTDTQYF. For the CDR3, the DNA is TGTGCCAGCACAGGGCGGGGGCCAAGCACAGATACGCAGTATTTT.

The chain employs TRBV28 and TRBJ2-1; a possible D gene is TRBD1 (6 bases). The CDR3 totals 15 residues. V was cut by 7 bases and J by 0 bases, with 13 bases left in between. Germline CDR1 reads MDHEN; CDR2 reads SYDVKM. The CDR3 DNA reads as TGTGCCAGCAATTTGAGGACAGTCTCCTACAATGAGCAGTTCTTC. This encodes CASNLRTVSYNEQFF.

This clonotype occurred a few times. The chain joins TRBV3-1 to TRBJ2-6, with D perhaps TRBD2 (5 bases). V was cut by 4 bases and J by 6 bases, with 13 bases left in between. Germline CDR1 reads LGHDT; CDR2 reads YNNKEL (reference sequence). This CDR3 is built from 15 residues. CDR3 sequence: CASSPRGAAANVLTF. CDR3 sequence (DNA): TGTGCCAGCAGCCCCCGGGGAGCTGCGGCCAACGTCCTGACTTTC.

This clonotype was seen repeatedly, ten times or more. V is TRBV7-2 and J is TRBJ2-1; D unresolved. Germline CDR1 and CDR2: SGHTA and FQGNSA. Trimming removed 5 bases from V and 7 bases from J, with 24 bases in between. The CDR3 is 17 amino acids. Here the CDR3 reads CASSQRRLGTYWNEQFF. The CDR3 DNA follows: TGTGCCAGCAGCCAACGACGCTTGGGTACATATTGGAATGAGCAGTTCTTC.